This T cell receptor beta chain was sequenced in a study of blood T cell repertoires in COVID-19. Sequenced by immunoSEQ multiplex PCR; TCRdb stores in-frame clones only, minus some. The table shows more than 60,000 clones, with roughly 88% occurring only once. From germline, CDR1 is MNHEY and CDR2 SVGAGI. The V and J ends lost 7 bases and 0 bases respectively, with 12 bases between them. This CDR3 is built from 14 residues. This receptor was taken from an older woman with COVID-19, enrolled during active disease. Source material: peripheral blood. This sequence joins TRBV6-5 and TRBJ1-2; D is possibly TRBD1 (6 bases). The CDR3 coding sequence is TGTGCCAGCATGAGGGACACGGCTAACTATGGCTACACCTTC. Its protein product is CASMRDTANYGYTF.